The 3 T cell receptor beta chains below were found in one sample sequenced in a study of T cells in Graves' hyperthyroidism and ophthalmopathy. TCR beta CDR3 regions were amplified from RNA. Researchers ran a first-round RT-PCR on the TCR CDR3 using the HTBI primer set. Via MiXCR, TCRdb re-called the multiplex PCR reads, giving one row per CDR3 protein. In the table there are under 450,000 distinct CDR3 sequences, roughly 13% of which are singletons. Sequencing input: blood. The receptors shown here come from a man aged 25-40 years with Graves' hyperthyroidism that later progressed to Graves' ophthalmopathy.

The sample holds many counts of this clonotype. V gene TRBV20-1 combines with J gene TRBJ1-5; no clear D gene. The CDR3 has 14 amino acids. The germline gives CDR1 DFQATT, CDR2 SNEGSKA (reference sequence). Between the trimmed V and J ends, which lost 1 base and 4 bases, there was a span of 11 bases. CDR3 coding DNA: TGCAGTGCTAGAGTGCCGGTTAGGAATCAGCCCCAGCATTTT. Translation: CSARVPVRNQPQHF.

The sample holds many counts of this clonotype. CDR3 residues: CASSPTGDRELFF. CDR3 nucleotides: TGTGCCAGCTCACCAACGGGGGACCGGGAGCTGTTTTTT. J is TRBJ2-2 and V is TRBV18, with D perhaps matching TRBD2 (6 bases). This CDR3 comprises 13 residues. The V gene's germline CDR1 is KGHSH and CDR2 LQKENI. The ends were cut back, 2 bases at V and 9 bases at J, with 10 bases in the middle.

Only a few counts were recorded for this clonotype. The chain recombines TRBV24-1 with TRBJ1-2, with unresolved D. Germline lookup yields CDR1 KGHDR and CDR2 SFDVKD. Trimming cost V 9 bases and J 5 bases, with 9 bases left between them. The CDR3 is made up of 11 amino acids. As DNA, the CDR3 is TGTGCCACCGAGGCTGATTATGGCTACACCTTC. This gives the protein CATEADYGYTF.